Sequencing of this T cell receptor (beta chain) was carried out in a study of beta chain features in type 1 diabetes. Study-wide results and caveats: Patients with type 1 diabetes carried fewer insertions and had more deletions at their VDJ junctions. Naive, central memory and Treg TCRB repertoires seemed to resemble each other more closely in patients than they did in healthy donors. There was a moderate but significant shortening of TCRB CDR3s in all four CD4+ subsets of Type 1 diabetes patients.

Using CD45RO/CCR7/CD25/CD127/CD95/CD27, CD4+ naive, central memory, regulatory and stem cell-like memory cells were sorted. The isolated RNA, all of it, was reverse transcribed, so expressed TCRB transcripts were what got sequenced. Sequencing was performed with immunoSEQ multiplex PCR; in TCRdb, only in-frame clones are kept and a portion is missing. The sample has 150,000 to 170,000 clones; about 8.5% are singletons. The CDR3 length is 14 residues. CDR1 is SQVTM and CDR2 is ANQGSEA in the germline V gene. The junction had 11 bases not matched to a gene; V was cut back by 3 bases and J by 6 bases. This clone was detected ten times or more. Its target is unknown.

The receptor was derived from a man between 18 and 35 years old in good health. The sample was central memory CD4+ T cells from blood. This chain uses TRBV29-1 with TRBJ2-7; 7 nucleotides line up with TRBD2. CDR3 coding DNA: TGCAGCGTTGATCGAGGTGGGACTACTGGCGAGCAGTACTTC. It encodes CSVDRGGTTGEQYF.